The rows below give T cell receptor beta chains drawn from one sample of a study of identifying expanded T cells in peripheral blood. Data came from immunoSEQ multiplex PCR; TCRdb stores just in-frame clones and leaves some out. Among more than 75,000 clones listed, about 90% were seen once. The material sequenced was blood. These receptors were collected from a person between 18 and 75 years old in good health. CDR3s include the opening cysteine and the closing phenylalanine or tryptophan. A D gene is named only where the DNA matches it firmly. Not every row has a clone size; where given, it reads once, few, many or a size class.

length	V	D	J	size	DNA	CDR3
14	TRBV6-1	-	TRBJ1-1	-	TGTGCCAGCAGTGAGAACGGGGGGTACACTGAAGCTTTCTTT	CASSENGGYTEAFF
14	TRBV19	-	TRBJ1-3	once	TGTGCCAGTAGTCCCGGGGGCGCCGGAAACACCATATATTTT	CASSPGGAGNTIYF
16	TRBV6-5	-	TRBJ2-6	-	TGTGCCAGCAGTTACCTTCATGGCTCTGGGGCCAACGTCCTGACTTTC	CASSYLHGSGANVLTF
10	TRBV11-3	-	TRBJ2-1	-	TGTGCCAGCGGCCCGCGGGAGCAGTTCTTC	CASGPREQFF
12	TRBV7-2	-	TRBJ2-3	once	TGTGCCAGCAGGGGAGGAGCAGATACGCAGTATTTT	CASRGGADTQYF
20	TRBV30	-	TRBJ2-6	-	TGTGCCTGGAGGAGATTTGGAGGGGGCGCGCTTGGGTCTGGGGCCAACGTCCTGACTTTC	CAWRRFGGGALGSGANVLTF
15	TRBV7-8	-	TRBJ1-2	-	TGTGCCAGCAGCTTAGAACGGATTCCGAACTATGGCTACACCTTC	CASSLERIPNYGYTF
15	TRBV7-9	-	TRBJ1-6	few	TGTGCCAGCAGCTCCCTCGGGGGAAATAATTCACCCCTCCACTTT	CASSSLGGNNSPLHF
14	TRBV5-6	-	TRBJ1-6	-	TGTGCCAGCAGCTTGGCCGGGGTTAATTCACCCCTCCACTTT	CASSLAGVNSPLHF
15	TRBV18	TRBD2	TRBJ2-7	-	TGTGCCAGCTCCCCCGCTAGCGGGGGTGTCTACGAGCAGTACTTC	CASSPASGGVYEQYF
14	TRBV6-5	-	TRBJ1-6	-	TGTGCCAGCAAAAAGTTCTCCTATAATTCACCCCTCCACTTT	CASKKFSYNSPLHF
13	TRBV5-5	-	TRBJ1-1	-	TGTGCCAGCAGCTTGGCCGAGAACACTGAAGCTTTCTTT	CASSLAENTEAFF
11	TRBV21-1	-	TRBJ1-1	-	TGTGCCAGCAAACGACAGGTGGAAGCTTTCTTT	CASKRQVEAFF
15	TRBV7-9	TRBD2	TRBJ2-7	-	TGTGCCAGCAGCCCTTGGCAGGGAGGGACCTACGAGCAGTACTTC	CASSPWQGGTYEQYF
15	TRBV6-1	-	TRBJ1-2	-	TGTGCCAGCAGTGATAAAGGGACACCGAACTATGGCTACACCTTC	CASSDKGTPNYGYTF
16	TRBV14	-	TRBJ1-1	-	TGTGCCAGCAGCCAAGATATCGGACGGATAGACACTGAAGCTTTCTTT	CASSQDIGRIDTEAFF
16	TRBV9	-	TRBJ1-2	-	TGTGCCAGCAGCGTAAGGTTAACCCGGGTTAACTATGGCTACACCTTC	CASSVRLTRVNYGYTF
11	TRBV9	-	TRBJ1-2	-	TGTGCCAGCAGCCGTGCGGGTGGCTACACCTTC	CASSRAGGYTF
14	TRBV7-2	TRBD2	TRBJ2-4	-	TGTGCCAGCAGCTTGGCGGGGGGGCAGAACATTCAGTACTTC	CASSLAGGQNIQYF
16	TRBV19	-	TRBJ2-3	-	TGTGCCAGTAGTAGGTCTACTGGCGGGCGCACAGATACGCAGTATTTT	CASSRSTGGRTDTQYF
13	TRBV6-1	-	TRBJ2-2	-	TGTGCCAGCAGTGACCCGTGGACCGGGGAGCTGTTTTTT	CASSDPWTGELFF
16	TRBV4-3	-	TRBJ2-1	-	TGCGCCAGCAGCCAAGCCGGCAGGGTGACCTACAATGAGCAGTTCTTC	CASSQAGRVTYNEQFF
15	TRBV15	-	TRBJ1-1	-	TGTGCCACCAGCAGAGGGGAATGGGGACATCCTGAAGCTTTCTTT	CATSRGEWGHPEAFF
13	TRBV5-1	-	TRBJ2-5	-	TGCGCCAGCAGCCGGGACGGACAAGAGACCCAGTACTTC	CASSRDGQETQYF
16	TRBV6-4	TRBD1	TRBJ2-7	-	TGTGCCAGCAGTGAGTGGACAGGGGCCCTGATCTGGGAGCAGTACTTC	CASSEWTGALIWEQYF
15	TRBV4-1	-	TRBJ1-2	-	TGCGCCAGCAGCCAAGGGGGGGTGTGGCCCCCTGGCTACACCTTC	CASSQGGVWPPGYTF